This is a list of T cell receptor beta chains from one sample in a study of blood T cell repertoires in COVID-19. Some clones are missing from TCRdb's copy, which holds only in-frame ones; the method was immunoSEQ multiplex PCR. The table shows about 200,000 clones, with approximately 90% occurring only once. Specimen: peripheral blood. The source of these receptors is a man between 60 and 75 years old with active or convalescent COVID-19. The CDR3 runs from the conserved cysteine through the conserved F or W. The D gene is left open where the match is weak. Size is stated for part of the rows, as once, few or many counts, or as a class when the clone is expanded.

>TRBD1|TRBJ1-3|-|TRBV5-6
CASSLRDRIYSGNTIYF
TGTGCCAGCAGCTTGAGGGACAGAATTTACTCTGGAAACACCATATATTTT
>-|TRBJ1-1|once|TRBV12-3/TRBV12-4
CASNPHGNTEAFF
TGTGCCAGCAACCCTCACGGGAACACTGAAGCTTTCTTT
>-|TRBJ2-7|-|TRBV4-1
CASSPWTASYEQYF
TGCGCCAGCAGCCCCTGGACAGCTTCCTACGAGCAGTACTTC
>TRBD2|TRBJ2-3|-|TRBV5-3
CARSLIAGGPQYTDTQYF
TGTGCCAGAAGCTTGATTGCGGGGGGGCCCCAATACACAGATACGCAGTATTTT
>-|TRBJ2-4|-|TRBV30
CAWSAGGLAKNIQYF
TGTGCCTGGAGTGCCGGGGGACTAGCCAAAAACATTCAGTACTTC
>-|TRBJ1-6|-|TRBV11-2
CASSPAGLPAPLHF
TGTGCCAGCAGCCCAGCGGGACTCCCCGCGCCCCTCCACTTT
>-|TRBJ1-3|-|TRBV5-6
CASSLAGLIASGNTIYF
TGTGCCAGCAGCTTGGCTGGACTGATCGCCTCTGGAAACACCATATATTTT
>-|TRBJ2-6|-|TRBV9
CASSVGAGIAGANVLTF
TGTGCCAGCAGCGTAGGGGCAGGGATAGCTGGGGCCAACGTCCTGACTTTC
>TRBD1|TRBJ1-2|-|TRBV5-4
CASSPALPRGQGAGGYTF
TGTGCCAGCAGCCCAGCCTTACCCCGGGGACAGGGGGCCGGAGGCTACACCTTC
>TRBD1|TRBJ1-1|-|TRBV9
CASSKQGARTEAFF
TGTGCCAGCAGCAAGCAGGGGGCGAGGACTGAAGCTTTCTTT
>-|TRBJ2-5|-|TRBV5-1
CASSLGNGGTDQETQYF
TGCGCCAGCAGCTTGGGAAATGGCGGGACAGACCAAGAGACCCAGTACTTC
>TRBD1|TRBJ1-2|-|TRBV20-1
CSASVGQGERGYTF
TGCAGTGCTAGTGTGGGACAGGGGGAACGGGGCTACACCTTC
>-|TRBJ1-3|-|TRBV7-9
CASSLALGRLGNTIYF
TGTGCCAGCAGCTTAGCTTTGGGCAGGCTCGGAAACACCATATATTTT
>TRBD1|TRBJ1-1|-|TRBV27
CASRRDRRNTEAFF
TGTGCCAGCCGCCGGGACAGAAGGAACACTGAAGCTTTCTTT
>-|TRBJ1-2|few|TRBV2
CASSEWQGKHYGYTF
TGTGCCAGCAGTGAATGGCAGGGAAAACACTATGGCTACACCTTC
>TRBD1|TRBJ2-1|-|TRBV5-4
CASSYGTGNEQFF
TGTGCCAGCAGCTACGGGACAGGGAATGAGCAGTTCTTC
>TRBD1|TRBJ2-5|-|TRBV9
CASSATGAGETQYF
TGTGCCAGCAGCGCGACAGGGGCGGGGGAGACCCAGTACTTC
>TRBD2|TRBJ2-7|-|TRBV3-1/TRBV3-2
CASSQGAGGIYEQYF
TGTGCCAGCAGCCAAGGAGCGGGGGGCATATACGAGCAGTACTTC
>TRBD1|TRBJ2-3|once|TRBV10-1
CASSEGDSRTDTQYF
TGCGCCAGCAGTGAGGGGGACAGCCGAACAGATACGCAGTATTTT
>-|TRBJ1-2|-|TRBV5-6
CASSPAPGSPGGYTF
TGTGCCAGCAGCCCCGCCCCCGGGTCACCTGGGGGCTACACCTTC
>TRBD1|TRBJ1-6|-|TRBV4-1
CASSQQGQGRTPLHF
TGCGCCAGCAGCCAACAGGGACAGGGAAGAACACCCCTCCACTTT
>-|TRBJ2-5|-|TRBV3-1/TRBV3-2
CASSQVSRVGETQYF
TGTGCCAGCAGCCAAGTGTCGCGGGTTGGTGAGACCCAGTACTTC
>-|TRBJ1-1|-|TRBV5-1
CASSLEGVNTEAFF
TGCGCCAGCAGCTTGGAGGGGGTGAACACTGAAGCTTTCTTT
>-|TRBJ2-1|-|TRBV18
CASSQTGDRYNEQFF
TGTGCCAGCTCGCAAACAGGAGACAGATACAATGAGCAGTTCTTC
>-|TRBJ2-7|few|TRBV5-1
CASSVNRDEQYF
TGCGCCAGCAGCGTCAACAGGGACGAGCAGTACTTC
>TRBD1|TRBJ2-5|-|TRBV5-1
CASSPGTGRETQYF
TGCGCCAGCAGCCCCGGGACAGGTCGGGAGACCCAGTACTTC
>-|TRBJ2-1|-|TRBV5-6
CASSLGGIHEQFF
TGTGCCAGCAGCTTGGGAGGGATCCATGAGCAGTTCTTC
>-|TRBJ2-3|-|TRBV2
CASSPGDTQYF
TGTGCCAGCAGTCCCGGGGATACGCAGTATTTT
>-|TRBJ1-2|-|TRBV19
CARQFYGYTF
TGTGCCCGACAGTTCTATGGCTACACCTTC
>-|TRBJ1-5|-|TRBV30
CAWICGSVTGDDSNQPQHF
TGTGCCTGGATCTGCGGGTCCGTGACAGGTGACGATAGCAATCAGCCCCAGCATTTT
>-|TRBJ1-2|-|TRBV27
CASSLWPQGVEGYTF
TGTGCCAGCAGTTTATGGCCCCAGGGTGTGGAAGGCTACACCTTC
>TRBD1|TRBJ1-2|-|TRBV27
CASSSSGQGIYGYTF
TGTGCCAGCAGTTCGTCGGGACAGGGGATCTATGGCTACACCTTC
>TRBD1|TRBJ2-7|-|TRBV15
CATSRDSGGYEQYF
TGTGCCACCAGCAGAGATTCAGGGGGCTACGAGCAGTACTTC
>TRBD1|TRBJ1-2|-|TRBV23-1
CASSGGGQGKSCYGYTF
TGCGCCAGCAGTGGGGGGGGACAGGGAAAAAGTTGCTATGGCTACACCTTC
>TRBD1|TRBJ1-1|-|TRBV7-2
CASSPSGTANTEAFF
TGTGCCAGCAGCCCCTCGGGGACAGCGAACACTGAAGCTTTCTTT
>TRBD1|TRBJ1-2|-|TRBV20-1
CSASRQGNGYTF
TGCAGTGCTAGTCGACAGGGGAATGGCTACACCTTC
>TRBD1|TRBJ1-1|-|TRBV6-5
CASRYRGRTEAFF
TGTGCCAGCAGATACAGGGGAAGGACTGAAGCTTTCTTT
>TRBD1|TRBJ2-7|-|TRBV18
CASSPTGEITEQYF
TGTGCCAGCTCACCAACAGGGGAAATCACCGAGCAGTACTTC
>-|TRBJ1-3|-|TRBV27
CASSLSGSGNTIYF
TGTGCCAGCAGTTTATCCGGGTCCGGAAACACCATATATTTT
>-|TRBJ1-3|-|TRBV30
CAWKRTATFGNTIYF
TGTGCCTGGAAGCGGACAGCAACCTTTGGAAACACCATATATTTT
>TRBD1|TRBJ2-2|-|TRBV4-1
CASSQSGTGGIGELFF
TGCGCCAGCAGCCAGTCCGGGACAGGGGGGATCGGGGAGCTGTTTTTT
>-|TRBJ1-2|once|TRBV7-9
CASSLGTDGYTF
TGTGCCAGCAGCTTAGGAACGGATGGCTACACCTTC
>-|TRBJ1-3|-|TRBV6-5
CASSYTASGRNTIYF
TGTGCCAGCAGTTACACCGCCTCGGGGAGGAACACCATATATTTT
>TRBD2|TRBJ2-1|-|TRBV10-3
CAISDGTSQTYNEQFF
TGTGCCATCAGTGATGGGACTAGTCAAACCTACAATGAGCAGTTCTTC
>-|TRBJ2-2|-|TRBV10-3
CAIMTEENTGELFF
TGTGCCATCATGACAGAGGAGAACACCGGGGAGCTGTTTTTT
>TRBD1|TRBJ2-3|-|TRBV5-4
CASSSPGQGTDTQYF
TGTGCCAGCAGCTCCCCGGGACAGGGAACAGATACGCAGTATTTT
>-|TRBJ2-7|once|TRBV2
CASSLRRSSYEQYF
TGTGCCAGCAGTCTACGGAGGAGCTCCTACGAGCAGTACTTC
>-|TRBJ1-6|-|TRBV11-2
CASSLRQDYQNSPLHF
TGTGCCAGCAGCCTTCGACAGGATTACCAAAATTCACCCCTCCACTTT
>TRBD2|TRBJ2-3|once|TRBV11-3
CASSLGLAGTQYF
TGTGCCAGCAGCTTAGGTCTAGCGGGGACGCAGTATTTT
>TRBD1|TRBJ1-1|-|TRBV7-9
CASSLGQGAGTEAFF
TGTGCCAGCAGCTTAGGACAGGGGGCAGGAACTGAAGCTTTCTTT
>-|TRBJ2-1|-|TRBV5-1
CASSLQGANEQFF
TGCGCCAGCAGCTTGCAGGGCGCCAATGAGCAGTTCTTC
>-|TRBJ1-5|-|TRBV2
CASSAGRASNQPQHF
TGTGCCAGCAGTGCCGGCAGAGCGAGCAATCAGCCCCAGCATTTT
>TRBD2|TRBJ2-1|-|TRBV6-1
CASREAGGSYNEQFF
TGTGCCAGCAGGGAAGCGGGGGGCTCCTACAATGAGCAGTTCTTC